Sequencing of this T cell receptor (beta chain) was carried out in a study of blood T cell repertoires in COVID-19. About the study: COVID-19 samples from acute and convalescent phases originated in the United States, Italy and Spain. T cells, B-cell-depleted T cells, or PBMCs supplied cDNA or gDNA.

In the original workflow: Nucleated cell counts were estimated from reference gene primer amplification. This table comes from immunoSEQ multiplex PCR, and its TCRdb copy is limited to in-frame clones, with some not included. For V, J and clone size, that table is used; D and trimming come from the DNA. The data hold 150,000 to 200,000 clones, with 81% observed a single time. Trimming shortened V by 7 bases and J by 0 bases, and 13 bases separated the two germline ends. In germline, CDR1 is SQVTM, CDR2 ANQGSEA. The CDR3 covers 14 residues. The sequence was collected from a human donor in a cohort sampled during active COVID-19. Sequenced sample: peripheral blood. The chain links TRBV29-1 to TRBJ2-1, with a tentative D call TRBD1 (6 bases). The CDR3 nucleotides are TGCAGCGGAGAACAGGGTAGCTCCTACAATGAGCAGTTCTTC. It codes for CSGEQGSSYNEQFF.